The rows below give T cell receptor beta chains drawn from one sample of a study of massively parallel sequencing of T cell beta chains. TCRdb itself ran the 5' RACE reads through MiXCR, one entry per CDR3 protein. The sample records 4,000 to 4,500 distinct CDR3 sequences, approximately 35% being singletons. Sequencing was performed on commercial RNA from peripheral blood pooled from many donors. All receptors come from a pool of human donors in good health; the sample was commercial RNA pooled from many donors. CDR3s include the opening cysteine and the closing phenylalanine or tryptophan. D genes are given only for firm matches. Rows may omit the clone size; those that give it use once, few, many or a size class.

D,J,size,V,CDR3,DNA
-,TRBJ1-4,-,TRBV20-1,CSAREKGVANEKLFF,TGCAGTGCTAGAGAGAAGGGGGTAGCTAATGAAAAACTGTTTTTT
TRBD1,TRBJ1-1,medium-sized,TRBV5-1,CASSQGGNTEAFF,TGCGCCAGCAGCCAGGGGGGGAACACTGAAGCTTTCTTT
-,TRBJ2-7,-,TRBV29-1,CSVGRPPGEQYF,TGCAGCGTGGGACGGCCCCCAGGCGAGCAGTACTTC
-,TRBJ2-1,-,TRBV20-1,CSARVRTEQFF,TGCAGTGCACGAGTCAGGACTGAGCAGTTCTTC
TRBD2,TRBJ2-3,-,TRBV11-2,CASSLDLAGEDTQYF,TGTGCCAGCAGCTTAGATCTAGCGGGAGAAGATACGCAGTATTTT
-,TRBJ2-7,-,TRBV5-1,CASSSYGEHEQYF,TGCGCCAGCAGCTCCTACGGGGAACACGAGCAGTACTTC
-,TRBJ1-5,-,TRBV28,CASSQVDQPQHF,TGTGCCAGCTCCCAGGTGGATCAGCCCCAGCATTTT
TRBD1,TRBJ2-7,-,TRBV13,CASSTGTGDHEQYF,TGTGCCAGCAGCACCGGGACAGGGGATCACGAGCAGTACTTC
-,TRBJ2-6,medium-sized,TRBV29-1,CSVDGPGANVLTF,TGCAGCGTTGACGGTCCTGGGGCCAACGTCCTGACTTTC
TRBD1,TRBJ2-7,-,TRBV5-1,CASSSDRGIAEQYF,TGCGCCAGCAGTTCGGACAGGGGGATTGCGGAGCAGTACTTC
TRBD2,TRBJ2-5,-,TRBV20-1,CSAGSGGIYF,TGCAGTGCCGGGAGCGGGGGGATTTACTTC
-,TRBJ2-7,-,TRBV4-1,CASSPSGDSYEQYF,TGCGCCAGCAGCCCTTCCGGGGACTCCTACGAGCAGTACTTC
TRBD1,TRBJ2-4,-,TRBV20-1,CSARDGTGGKNIQYF,TGCAGTGCTAGAGATGGGACAGGGGGCAAAAACATTCAGTACTTC
TRBD2,TRBJ2-1,-,TRBV4-2,CASSPGTSGNEQFF,TGTGCCAGCAGCCCAGGGACTAGCGGCAATGAGCAGTTCTTC
-,TRBJ2-5,-,TRBV19,CASSPSCETQYF,TGTGCCAGTAGTCCCTCCTGTGAGACCCAGTACTTC
TRBD1,TRBJ2-2,few,TRBV6-2/TRBV6-3,CASNYRGTGELFF,TGTGCCAGCAATTACAGGGGGACCGGGGAGCTGTTTTTT
-,TRBJ1-1,few,TRBV4-2,CASSQDFGRNTEAFF,TGTGCCAGCAGCCAAGACTTCGGCAGGAACACTGAAGCTTTCTTT
TRBD2,TRBJ2-7,-,TRBV11-3,CASSLGAGEAYEQYF,TGTGCCAGCAGCTTAGGAGCGGGAGAAGCTTACGAGCAGTACTTC
-,TRBJ2-7,once,TRBV13,CASSLGETYEQYF,TGTGCCAGCAGCTTAGGAGAGACCTACGAGCAGTACTTC
-,TRBJ2-2,-,TRBV29-1,CSVDEPGAGGELFF,TGCAGCGTTGATGAGCCCGGGGCCGGGGGGGAGCTGTTTTTT
-,TRBJ2-3,-,TRBV7-3,CASSLTAGTDTQYF,TGTGCCAGCAGCTTAACTGCGGGCACAGATACGCAGTATTTT
TRBD1,TRBJ2-3,-,TRBV5-1,CANRGDSTYTQYF,TGCGCCAACAGGGGGGATAGCACATATACGCAGTATTTT